This T cell receptor beta chain was sequenced in a study of beta chain features in type 1 diabetes. Study information: All samples together contributed 85 million to 120 million sorted cells for examination. Study results and caveats: A moderate, significant TCRB CDR3 shortening appeared in type 1 diabetes across four CD4+ subsets. The study found that naive, central memory and Treg TCRB repertoires appeared more similar in patients than in healthy donors.

Germline values: CDR1 SGHTA, CDR2 FQGNSA. Trimming left V 7 bases short and J 2 bases short, with 13 bases between. The CDR3 sequence is 14 residues long. Turning to this clone: What it binds is unknown.

Expressed TCRB transcripts were sequenced because the isolated RNA had all been reverse transcribed beforehand. This table comes from immunoSEQ multiplex PCR, and its TCRdb copy is limited to in-frame clones, with some not included. The table has approximately 360,000 clones, around 12% seen once. The chain employs TRBV7-2 and TRBJ2-3; no firm D call. This clonotype was obtained from a woman aged 18-30 years with type 1 diabetes. Sequencing was carried out using naive CD4+ T cells from blood. CDR3 bases: TGTGCCAGCACCCGAGTTGCTCTCACAGATACGCAGTATTTT. Amino acid sequence: CASTRVALTDTQYF.